The clone carrying this TCR beta chain was counted only a few times. The antigen is not known. Amplified TCR beta CDR3 regions derived from RNA transcripts. The HTBI primer set served for first-round RT-PCR of the TCR CDR3. MiXCR, run by TCRdb on the multiplex PCR reads, gives a single entry per CDR3 protein. The profile shows around 300,000 distinct CDR3 sequences, over 11% of them singletons. These data belong to a study of T cells in Graves' hyperthyroidism and ophthalmopathy. This CDR3 is 14 amino acids long. The V gene's germline CDR1 is SEHNR and CDR2 FQNEAQ (reference sequence). Losses at the gene ends were 5 bases for V and 2 bases for J; bases not matched to a gene: 2. Study results and limitations: Separation of ophthalmopathy from stable hyperthyroidism was achieved by a 13 V-J model.

The sequence came from a woman in her twenties or thirties with Graves' hyperthyroidism. The chain links TRBV7-9 to TRBJ2-5, with 10 positions matching TRBD2. The sample was blood. The CDR3 sequence is CASSTTSGQETQYF. The DNA of the CDR3 is TGTGCCAGCAGCACGACTAGCGGGCAAGAGACCCAGTACTTC.